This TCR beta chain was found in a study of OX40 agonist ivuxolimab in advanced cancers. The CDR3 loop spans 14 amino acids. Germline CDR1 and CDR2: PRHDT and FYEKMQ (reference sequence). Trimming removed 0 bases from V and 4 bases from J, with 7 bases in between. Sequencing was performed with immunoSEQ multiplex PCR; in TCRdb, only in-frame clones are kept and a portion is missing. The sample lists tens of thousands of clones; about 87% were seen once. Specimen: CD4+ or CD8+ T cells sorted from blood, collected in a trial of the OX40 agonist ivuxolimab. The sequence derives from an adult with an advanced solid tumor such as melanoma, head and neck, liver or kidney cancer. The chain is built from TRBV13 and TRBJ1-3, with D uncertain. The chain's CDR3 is CASSLGAVGNTIYF. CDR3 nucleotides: TGTGCCAGCAGCTTAGGGGCGGTCGGAAACACCATATATTTT. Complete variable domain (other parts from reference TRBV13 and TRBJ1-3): AAGVIQSPRHLIKEKRETATLKCYPIPRHDTVYWYQQGPGQDPQFLISFYEKMQSDKGSIPDRFSAQQFSDYHSELNMSSLELGDSALYFCASSLGAVGNTIYFGEGSWLTVV.